Given below is one T cell receptor (beta chain) in context. Per the germline V gene, CDR1 is MDHEN and CDR2 is SYDVKM. CDR3 length: 15 residues. Trimming pared 7 bases from V and 6 bases from J, leaving 22 bases between. The data were obtained in a study of cytomegalovirus exposure and HLA in healthy donors. Vbeta (60) and Jbeta (13) primers were used in the PCR. Some clones are missing from TCRdb's copy, which holds only in-frame ones; the method was immunoSEQ multiplex PCR. Here the sample spans about 180,000 clones, more than 75% being singletons. This clonotype was obtained from a young woman in good health and CMV-seropositive. The genes are TRBV28 and TRBJ2-7; tentative D call: TRBD1 (6 bases). Sequencing input: PBMCs. The CDR3 DNA reads as TGTGCCAGCATTTTGTTGGCAGGGGAGTTCATCGAGCAGTACTTC. It yields the protein CASILLAGEFIEQYF. Complete variable domain (other parts from reference TRBV28 and TRBJ2-7): DVKVTQSSRYLVKRTGEKVFLECVQDMDHENMFWYRQDPGLGLRLIYFSYDVKMKEKGDIPEGYSVSREKKERFSLILESASTNQTSMYLCASILLAGEFIEQYFGPGTRLTVT.